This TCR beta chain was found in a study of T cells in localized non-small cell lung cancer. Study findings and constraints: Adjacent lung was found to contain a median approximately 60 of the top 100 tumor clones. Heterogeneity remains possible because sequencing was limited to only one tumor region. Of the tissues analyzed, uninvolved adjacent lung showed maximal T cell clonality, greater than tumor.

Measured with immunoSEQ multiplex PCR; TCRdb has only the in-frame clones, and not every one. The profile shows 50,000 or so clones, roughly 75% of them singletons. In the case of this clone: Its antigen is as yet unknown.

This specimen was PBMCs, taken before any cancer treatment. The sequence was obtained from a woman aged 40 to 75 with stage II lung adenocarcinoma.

In DNA form, the CDR3 reads TGCGCCAGCAGCCGAGACAGTGGCAATCAGCCCCAGCATTTT. It translates to CASSRDSGNQPQHF. V gene TRBV4-3 combines with J gene TRBJ1-5, with a possible D match to TRBD1 (5 bases). The CDR3 runs 14 residues. Trimming left V 4 bases short and J 2 bases short, with 9 bases between. Germline V lookup: CDR1 LGHNA, CDR2 YSLEER.